Included here is one T cell receptor (beta chain) sequence, with context. Its antigen is undetermined. Per the germline V gene, CDR1 is MNHNS and CDR2 is SASEGT. The CDR3 is 16 amino acids. V dropped 6 bases and J dropped 0 bases, with 15 bases sitting between them. The data were taken from a study of identical twins. TCRdb recomputed calls from the 5' RACE reads with MiXCR, one row per CDR3 protein. The repertoire holds some 760,000 distinct CDR3 sequences, with roughly 18% as singletons. Overall study findings and caveats: Whereas memory repertoires showed no such difference, abundant cord blood beta clonotypes carried fewer insertions.

Another study also made use of these data, one on T cells expressing NK-cell markers. Turning to that study: About 1.0-7.0% of CD8+ T cells in roughly six donors belonged to dominant NKG2C+ clonotypes.

The chain uses TRBV6-1 and TRBJ2-1; D is unresolved. Sequencing was carried out using PBMCs. This clonotype was sampled from a woman younger than 30 in good health. The CDR3 bases are TGTGCCAGCAGGTCGGGCCTCGCGGACTCCTACAATGAGCAGTTCTTC. Translating gives CASRSGLADSYNEQFF.